Below are 29 T cell receptor beta chains sequenced from a single sample in a study of T cells in Graves' hyperthyroidism and ophthalmopathy. Authors of the study amplified TCR beta CDR3 regions from RNA transcripts. The study used the HTBI primer set for a first-round RT-PCR of the TCR CDR3. In TCRdb, the multiplex PCR reads were re-called with MiXCR into one record per CDR3 protein. The sample carries about 290,000 distinct CDR3 sequences, around a fifth recorded once. Sequencing was performed on blood. Source of these receptors: a man in his fifties with Graves' ophthalmopathy.

This chain links TRBV24-1 with TRBJ2-2; D is unclear. V gave up 7 bases and J gave up 7 bases, with 12 bases separating them. From germline, CDR1 is KGHDR and CDR2 SFDVKD. The CDR3 is 13 amino acids. The CDR3 nucleotides are TGTGCCACCAGGGATCCGTATCTCGGGGAGCTGTTTTTT. Its translation is CATRDPYLGELFF.

This clonotype was seen a few times. The J gene is TRBJ1-1, the V gene TRBV5-1; D perhaps matches TRBD1 (5 bases). Deletions cut 2 bases from V and 1 base from J, with 18 bases between. Germline loops: CDR1 SGHRS, CDR2 YFSETQ. The CDR3 runs to 17 residues. CDR3 nucleotide sequence: TGCGCCAGCAGCTTTGTCCCACCCACAGGCCCGAACACTGAAGCTTTCTTT. Encoded protein: CASSFVPPTGPNTEAFF.

Only one count was recorded for this clonotype. The chain combines TRBV6-5 with TRBJ1-1; tentative D call: TRBD1 (5 bases). V was pared by 4 bases and J by 6 bases, with 15 bases between. The CDR3 covers 14 residues. Looked up from germline, CDR1 is MNHEY and CDR2 is SVGAGI. CDR3 loop: CASSFRPGGAEAFF. As DNA, the CDR3 is TGTGCCAGCAGTTTCCGGCCCGGGGGGGCTGAAGCTTTCTTT.

This clonotype appeared many times. The chain couples TRBV2 to TRBJ2-5, with D perhaps assigned TRBD1 or TRBD2 (7 bases each). Germline assignment: CDR1 SNHLY and CDR2 FYNNEI. Trimming stripped 7 bases from V and 0 bases from J, with 18 bases between. This CDR3 has 16 amino acids. The DNA for the CDR3 is TGTGCCAGCACCAGAGGGGGCGCGGGGGACCAAGAGACCCAGTACTTC. Its translation: CASTRGGAGDQETQYF. The full variable domain, completed using reference TRBV2 and TRBJ2-5, is EPEVTQTPSHQVTQMGQEVILRCVPISNHLYFYWYRQILGQKVEFLVSFYNNEISEKSEIFDDQFSVERPDGSNFTLKIRSTKLEDSAMYFCASTRGGAGDQETQYFGPGTRLLVL.

The chain uses TRBV28 and TRBJ1-1; TRBD1 matches 9 bases. The CDR3 consists of 11 residues. V gave up 11 bases and J gave up 3 bases; unmatched junction bases: 1. CDR1 is MDHEN and CDR2 is SYDVKM in the germline V gene. This CDR3 is CAGTGYTEAFF. Written as DNA, the CDR3 is TGTGCCGGGACAGGGTACACTGAAGCTTTCTTT.

The gene calls are TRBV11-2 and TRBJ2-3; 7 bases agree with TRBD1. Germline CDR1 and CDR2: SGHAT and FQNNGV. The CDR3 totals 16 residues. Losses at the gene ends were 0 bases for V and 4 bases for J; bases not matched to a gene: 7. The CDR3 is CASSLELQGFPDTQYF. The CDR3 nucleotides are TGTGCCAGCAGCTTAGAACTACAGGGGTTCCCAGATACGCAGTATTTT.

There are a few counts of this clonotype. The V gene is TRBV7-9, the J gene TRBJ2-3; 10 positions match TRBD1. Germline V gene sequence: CDR1 SEHNR, CDR2 FQNEAQ (reference sequence). CDR3 length: 16 residues. Trimming cost V 4 bases and J 4 bases; bases outside gene matches: 8. In DNA, the CDR3 is TGTGCCAGCAGCTCGCCGGGACAGGGGATGGCAGATACGCAGTATTTT. Translating gives CASSSPGQGMADTQYF.

This clonotype was detected a few times. The genes are TRBV27 and TRBJ1-2; TRBD1 might be the D (5 bases). Germline V gives CDR1 MNHEY, CDR2 SMNVEV (reference sequence). Trimming pared 2 bases from V and 4 bases from J, leaving 17 bases between. The CDR3 is made up of 16 amino acids. CDR3 in amino acids: CASSLGAGGGGYGYTF. The CDR3 DNA is TGTGCCAGCAGTTTAGGCGCGGGTGGGGGTGGCTATGGCTACACCTTC.

CDR3 amino acids: CASSPPRGRNTGELFF. In DNA, the CDR3 is TGTGCCAGCTCACCCCCCCGGGGGCGGAACACCGGGGAGCTGTTTTTT. The chain carries TRBV18 and TRBJ2-2, with D possibly called TRBD1 or TRBD2 (6 bases each). Looked up from germline, CDR1 is KGHSH and CDR2 is LQKENI. This CDR3 region has 16 residues. V lost 3 bases, J lost 1 base, and 12 bases lay in between. Full variable domain (outside the CDR3, taken from reference TRBV18 and TRBJ2-2): NAGVMQNPRHLVRRRGQEARLRCSPMKGHSHVYWYRQLPEEGLKFMVYLQKENIIDESGMPKERFSAEFPKEGPSILRIQQVVRGDSAAYFCASSPPRGRNTGELFFGEGSRLTVL.

This clonotype was found a few times. This chain connects TRBV5-5 to TRBJ1-5; TRBD1 might be the D (6 bases). Trimming removed 1 base at V and 7 bases at J, with 15 bases between. The CDR3 is made up of 15 amino acids. CDR1 is SGHKS and CDR2 is YYEKEE in the germline V gene (reference sequence). CDR3 region: CASSLFLGAEQPQHF. The DNA of the CDR3 is TGTGCCAGCAGCTTGTTTCTGGGGGCAGAACAGCCCCAGCATTTT. The complete variable domain, with remaining parts taken from reference TRBV5-5 and TRBJ1-5, reads DAGVTQSPTHLIKTRGQQVTLRCSPISGHKSVSWYQQVLGQGPQFIFQYYEKEERGRGNFPDRFSARQFPNYSSELNVNALLLGDSALYLCASSLFLGAEQPQHFGDGTRLSIL.

About this clonotype itself: A much larger clone lies one base from this, so it may be a read error. This rearrangement joins TRBV3-1 to TRBJ2-7; 9 bases align to TRBD1. Germline loops: CDR1 LGHDT, CDR2 YNNKEL (reference sequence). Trimming at V came to 2 bases and at J to 5 bases, leaving 4 bases not matched to a gene. The CDR3 covers 14 residues. The CDR3 DNA is TGTGCCAGCAGCCAAACCCGGACAGGGGACGAGCAGTACTTC. Protein: CASSQTRTGDEQYF.

Worth noting for this clonotype: In this CDR3 the conserved last residue, phenylalanine or tryptophan, is missing, so a read error is likely. The DNA is omitted, as the CDR3 cannot be located on it reliably, and the CDR3 follows TCRdb's listing. This chain connects TRBV6-1 to TRBJ2-7; the D call TRBD1 from the table was never checked on the DNA. Germline-derived CDR1 and CDR2 are MNHNS and SASEGT. A total of 13 residues make up the CDR3, ends included. CDR3: CASRPNEQGADRI.

This clonotype was counted between two and nine times. The rearrangement links TRBV29-1 to TRBJ2-7, with 12 bases that match TRBD2. The CDR3 has 13 amino acids. The V gene end was trimmed by 5 bases and the J gene end by 3 bases; junction bases not matched to a gene: 2. Germline loops: CDR1 SQVTM, CDR2 ANQGSEA. CDR3 nucleotide sequence: TGCAGCGTTCCGGGACTAGCGGGCTACGAGCAGTACTTC. This gives the protein CSVPGLAGYEQYF.

Concerning this clonotype: A single base separates this from a much larger clone, so it may be a read error. The chain carries TRBV6-1 and TRBJ1-5; D ambiguous. The germline V gene has CDR1 MNHNS and CDR2 SASEGT. This CDR3 is 16 amino acids long. V was pared by 8 bases and J by 2 bases, with 19 bases between. The CDR3 coding sequence is TGTGCCAGCGGCCTCCCGTCGGGAACCGGCAATCAGCCCCAGCATTTT. The encoded protein is CASGLPSGTGNQPQHF.

The chain links TRBV28 to TRBJ2-5, with D hard to call. The V end was cut by 7 bases, the J end by 6 bases, with 18 bases between. Germline V CDR1 and CDR2: MDHEN, SYDVKM. This CDR3 contains 14 residues. CDR3 in amino acids: CASNGLSRKQTQYF. The CDR3 DNA reads as TGTGCCAGCAACGGGCTCTCCCGGAAACAGACCCAGTACTTC.

This chain links TRBV9 with TRBJ1-3; no clear D. V was pared by 3 bases and J by 0 bases, with 4 bases between. Germline CDR1 is SGDLS and CDR2 is YYNGEE. This CDR3 spans 13 amino acids. This CDR3 is CASSGSSGNTIYF. In DNA form, the CDR3 reads TGTGCCAGCAGCGGTAGCTCTGGAAACACCATATATTTT.

This clonotype was detected many times. This chain uses TRBV30 with TRBJ2-7, with 7 bases that match TRBD1. The CDR3 loop spans 12 amino acids. J was trimmed by 1 base and V by 8 bases; bases with no gene match: 5. Germline lookup yields CDR1 GTSNPN and CDR2 SVGIG (reference sequence). CDR3 coding DNA: TGTGCCGGATCGGGACAGTCCTACGAGCAGTACTTC. It yields the protein CAGSGQSYEQYF.

This rearrangement joins TRBV5-1 to TRBJ2-6; D is unclear. The CDR3 is 15 amino acids. V shed 4 bases and J shed 0 bases, with 8 bases lying between them. Germline V CDR1 and CDR2: SGHRS, YFSETQ. DNA for the CDR3: TGCGCCAGCAGCCCCAGAGCCTCTGGGGCCAACGTCCTGACTTTC. This translates into CASSPRASGANVLTF.

The sample holds many counts of this clonotype. This chain links TRBV30 with TRBJ2-7; D unresolved. The CDR3 loop spans 15 amino acids. Looked up from germline, CDR1 is GTSNPN and CDR2 is SVGIG (reference sequence). Trimming pared 0 bases from V and 0 bases from J, leaving 12 bases between. The chain's CDR3 is CAWSVGILSSYEQYF. CDR3 nucleotide sequence: TGTGCCTGGAGTGTTGGAATCCTGAGCTCCTACGAGCAGTACTTC.

The chain carries TRBV6-1 and TRBJ2-1, with 7 bases lining up with TRBD2. CDR3 length: 15 residues. V lost 6 bases to trimming and J lost 9 bases; unmatched junction nucleotides: 14. The germline CDR1 and CDR2 sequences are MNHNS and SASEGT. This chain's CDR3 is CASRNGASGNGEQFF. The CDR3 nucleotides are TGTGCCAGCAGAAACGGGGCTAGCGGAAATGGTGAGCAGTTCTTC.

This clonotype was observed many times. V gene TRBV12-3 or TRBV12-4 combines with J gene TRBJ2-1; TRBD1 is a possible D gene (5 bases). The CDR3 totals 12 residues. The V gene lost 6 bases and the J gene lost 4 bases, with 7 bases spanning the gap. This CDR3 reads CASSQGYNEQFF. In nucleotides, the CDR3 is TGTGCCAGCAGCCAGGGTTACAATGAGCAGTTCTTC.

This clonotype was observed a few times. V usage is TRBV18 and J usage is TRBJ2-4; D could derive from TRBD1 or TRBD2 (5 bases each). V dropped 4 bases and J dropped 9 bases, with 28 bases sitting between them. Germline-derived CDR1 and CDR2 are KGHSH and LQKENI. The CDR3 runs to 18 residues. CDR3 residues: CASSLETSARGPFSIQYF. The CDR3 DNA follows: TGTGCCAGCTCACTCGAGACCTCCGCCCGGGGCCCATTTAGCATTCAGTACTTC.

This clonotype turned up a few times. The chain recombines TRBV2 with TRBJ2-3; D possibly corresponds to TRBD2 (5 bases). Trimming left V 6 bases short and J 4 bases short, with 17 bases between. This CDR3 contains 15 residues. The germline gives CDR1 SNHLY, CDR2 FYNNEI. Here the CDR3 DNA reads TGTGCCAGCAGACTAGGGTTCTTCATTGCAGATACGCAGTATTTT. Protein sequence: CASRLGFFIADTQYF.

The chain combines TRBV6-5 with TRBJ1-2, with D unclear. The germline gives CDR1 MNHEY, CDR2 SVGAGI. This CDR3 comprises 15 residues. The V end lost 0 bases, the J end lost 0 bases, and 8 bases lay between the germline ends. The DNA for the CDR3 is TGTGCCAGCAGTTACTCATGGGAAGCTAACTATGGCTACACCTTC. Amino acid sequence: CASSYSWEANYGYTF.

V gene TRBV6-4 combines with J gene TRBJ1-5, with D possibly being TRBD1 (5 bases). Deletions cut 3 bases from V and 6 bases from J, with 12 bases between. CDR3 length: 14 amino acids. The germline V gene encodes CDR1 MRHNA and CDR2 SNTAGT. The CDR3 coding sequence is TGTGCCAGCAGTGAATGGGGGGTTGGTCAGCCCCAGCATTTT. Residues: CASSEWGVGQPQHF.

This clonotype has only a few counts. The chain uses TRBV12-3 or TRBV12-4 and TRBJ2-7; D is ambiguous. The CDR3 is made up of 14 amino acids. Trimming pared 6 bases from V and 3 bases from J, leaving 15 bases between. CDR3 nucleotides: TGTGCCAGCAGCCCCCTCCTGACCTTCTACGAGCAGTACTTC. It yields the protein CASSPLLTFYEQYF.

This clonotype was seen many times. This chain uses TRBV7-9 with TRBJ2-2; D is tentatively TRBD1 or TRBD2 (5 bases each). Germline V gene lookup returns CDR1 SEHNR and CDR2 FQNEAQ (reference sequence). CDR3 length: 16 amino acids. Trimming removed 5 bases from V and 5 bases from J, with 18 bases in between. CDR3 coding DNA: TGTGCCAGCAGCCTCTTCGGGGCTGGGAAAACCGGGGAGCTGTTTTTT. This sequence encodes CASSLFGAGKTGELFF.

This clonotype was seen ten or more times. This chain connects TRBV11-1 to TRBJ1-5; D might be TRBD1 (5 bases). The CDR3 covers 15 residues. Germline-derived CDR1 and CDR2 are SGHAT and FQDESV (reference sequence). V was cut by 4 bases and J by 1 base, with 11 bases left in between. CDR3 DNA sequence: TGTGCCAGCAGCTGCCGGGACGTGAGCAATCAGCCCCAGCATTTT. Amino acid sequence: CASSCRDVSNQPQHF.

The table lists this clonotype with many counts. The chain recombines TRBV12-3 or TRBV12-4 with TRBJ2-7, with 7 bases aligning to TRBD1. The ends lost 6 bases at V and 1 base at J; junction bases unmatched: 9. The CDR3 spans 15 residues. The CDR3 is CASSPRGQWSYEQYF. CDR3 in DNA: TGTGCCAGCAGCCCAAGGGGGCAATGGTCCTACGAGCAGTACTTC.